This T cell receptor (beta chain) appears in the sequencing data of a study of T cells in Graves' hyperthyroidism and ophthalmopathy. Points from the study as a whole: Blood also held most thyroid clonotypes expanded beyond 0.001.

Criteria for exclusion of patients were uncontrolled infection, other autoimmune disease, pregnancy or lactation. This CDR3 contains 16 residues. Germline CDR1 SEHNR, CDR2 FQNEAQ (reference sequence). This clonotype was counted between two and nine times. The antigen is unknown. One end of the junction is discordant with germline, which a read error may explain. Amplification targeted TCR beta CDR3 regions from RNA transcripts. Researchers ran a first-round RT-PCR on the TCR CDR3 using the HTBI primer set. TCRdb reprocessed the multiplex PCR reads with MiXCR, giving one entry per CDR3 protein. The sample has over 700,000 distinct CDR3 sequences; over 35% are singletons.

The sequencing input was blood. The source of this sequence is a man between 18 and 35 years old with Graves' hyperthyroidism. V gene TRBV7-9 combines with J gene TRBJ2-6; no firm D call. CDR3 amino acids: CASSPSGRSGANVLTF. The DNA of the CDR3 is TGCGCCAGCAGCCCCTCCGGCCGTTCTGGGGCCAACGTCCTGACTTTC. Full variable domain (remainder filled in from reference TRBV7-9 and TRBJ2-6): DTGVSQNPRHKITKRGQNVTFRCDPISEHNRLYWYRQTLGQGPEFLTYFQNEAQLEKSRLLSDRFSAERPKGSFSTLEIQRTEQGDSAMYLCASSPSGRSGANVLTFGAGSRLTVL.